A selection of T cell receptor beta chains follows, all from one sample in a study of early T cells in non-severe SARS-CoV-2 infection. Using its own MiXCR run on the 5' RACE reads, TCRdb lists one record per CDR3 protein. There are tens of thousands of distinct CDR3 sequences in the sample; about 12% occur only once, and roughly a sixth lies in the top ten. The sequenced sample was whole blood. These receptors came from an adult who was a healthcare worker with PCR-confirmed SARS-CoV-2 infection or an uninfected control (not recorded which). Both conserved end residues are part of each CDR3. The order of the fields is D gene, J gene, CDR3 length, clone size, V gene, CDR3 protein, CDR3 DNA. D genes are given only for firm matches. Not every row has a clone size; where given, it reads once, few, many or a size class.

-,TRBJ2-7,14,few,TRBV18,CASSLTTNSYEQYF,TGTGCCAGCTCCCTTACTACCAATTCTTACGAGCAGTACTTC
-,TRBJ2-7,13,-,TRBV20-1,CSARRDSSYEQYF,TGCAGTGCCCGGAGGGACTCCTCCTACGAGCAGTACTTC
-,TRBJ1-6,12,many,TRBV6-2/TRBV6-3,CASSNGPSPLHF,TGTGCCAGCAGTAATGGACCGTCACCCCTCCACTTT
-,TRBJ2-7,15,many,TRBV5-1,CASSQSQGGPYEQYF,TGCGCCAGCAGCCAGTCCCAGGGCGGTCCCTACGAGCAGTACTTC
-,TRBJ1-1,14,many,TRBV19,CASTRAGGSTEAFF,TGTGCCAGTACGCGCGCGGGTGGAAGTACTGAAGCTTTCTTT
TRBD2,TRBJ2-1,15,many,TRBV13,CASSSSGRAYNEQFF,TGTGCCAGCAGCTCCAGCGGGAGGGCCTACAATGAGCAGTTCTTC
TRBD1,TRBJ1-1,14,-,TRBV7-2,CASSRRGESTEAFF,TGTGCCAGCAGCCGCAGGGGGGAGAGCACTGAAGCTTTCTTT
-,TRBJ1-1,13,many,TRBV11-2,CASSQKDNTEAFF,TGTGCCAGCAGCCAGAAAGACAACACTGAAGCTTTCTTT
-,TRBJ2-7,10,-,TRBV11-2,CASSLEDQYF,TGTGCCAGCAGCTTGGAGGACCAGTACTTC
-,TRBJ2-5,13,few,TRBV10-2,CASSAQGGETQYF,TGCGCCAGCAGTGCCCAGGGCGGGGAGACCCAGTACTTC
TRBD2,TRBJ2-1,13,-,TRBV7-8,CASSLDLAGDGFF,TGTGCCAGCAGCTTAGATCTAGCGGGGGATGGGTTCTTC
-,TRBJ2-2,15,many,TRBV6-1,CASSEWGRVAGELFF,TGTGCCAGCAGTGAATGGGGCAGGGTAGCCGGGGAGCTGTTTTTT
TRBD1,TRBJ2-2,15,many,TRBV6-1,CASRRESGGTGELFF,TGTGCCAGCAGGAGGGAGTCAGGGGGCACCGGGGAGCTGTTTTTT
TRBD1,TRBJ2-5,14,many,TRBV20-1,CSAMGTAQKETQYF,TGCAGTGCCATGGGGACAGCCCAAAAAGAGACCCAGTACTTC
TRBD2,TRBJ2-5,14,few,TRBV5-1,CASSLAAGTETQYF,TGCGCCAGCAGCTTGGCAGCGGGGACGGAGACCCAGTACTTC
-,TRBJ1-2,12,many,TRBV29-1,CSVEELGAGYTF,TGCAGCGTTGAAGAACTTGGGGCTGGCTACACCTTC
-,TRBJ1-1,14,-,TRBV7-2,CASSPIFSGTEAFF,TGTGCCAGCAGCCCTATCTTTTCGGGCACTGAAGCTTTCTTT
-,TRBJ2-7,11,-,TRBV7-9,CASSPSWEQYF,TGTGCCAGCAGCCCTTCTTGGGAGCAGTACTTC
-,TRBJ1-2,12,many,TRBV5-1,CASRTGSYGYTF,TGCGCCAGCCGTACGGGGAGCTATGGCTACACCTTC
-,TRBJ2-5,13,few,TRBV6-5,CASSYSGGETQYF,TGTGCCAGCAGTTACTCAGGCGGAGAGACCCAGTACTTC
-,TRBJ2-7,11,-,TRBV6-6,CASSYFREQYF,TGTGCCAGCAGTTACTTCCGAGAGCAGTACTTC
TRBD1,TRBJ1-5,15,many,TRBV5-5,CASSLVTGANQPQHF,TGTGCCAGCAGCTTGGTGACAGGGGCCAATCAGCCCCAGCATTTT
-,TRBJ1-1,14,many,TRBV9,CASRALTGSTEAFF,TGTGCCAGCAGAGCCCTCACAGGGAGTACTGAAGCTTTCTTT
TRBD2,TRBJ2-3,16,few,TRBV12-3/TRBV12-4,CASSPLAGASTDTQYF,TGTGCCAGCAGTCCTCTAGCGGGGGCCTCCACAGATACGCAGTATTTT
-,TRBJ1-3,13,many,TRBV20-1,CSARSGPGNTIYF,TGCAGTGCTAGATCGGGGCCTGGAAACACCATATATTTT
-,TRBJ1-2,13,few,TRBV5-1,CASSKDGSYGYTF,TGCGCCAGCAGCAAAGACGGGAGCTATGGCTACACCTTC
TRBD1,TRBJ1-1,13,-,TRBV5-1,CASSVLTGGEAFF,TGCGCCAGCAGCGTCCTGACAGGGGGTGAAGCTTTCTTT
-,TRBJ2-7,15,few,TRBV7-2,CASSLTPGLNYEQYF,TGTGCCAGCAGCTTAACTCCCGGACTAAACTACGAGCAGTACTTC
-,TRBJ2-1,15,few,TRBV28,CASSVDYFSNYEQFF,TGTGCCAGCAGTGTGGACTATTTTTCCAATTATGAGCAGTTCTTC
TRBD1,TRBJ2-1,13,many,TRBV24-1,CATSDPPGTGLFF,TGTGCCACCAGTGATCCTCCCGGGACAGGTCTGTTCTTC